The sequence of this T cell receptor beta chain was determined in a study of blood T cell repertoires in COVID-19. J lost 0 bases, V lost 5 bases, and 7 bases had no gene match. The length of the CDR3 is 17 residues. Germline V gives CDR1 LGHNT, CDR2 FRNRAP. Original data processing: Estimation of nucleated cell counts was performed using reference gene primer amplification. The assay was immunoSEQ multiplex PCR, and TCRdb's table has in-frame clones only and misses some. That table supplies the V and J calls and clone size; D and trimming were determined from the DNA. This table holds roughly 230,000 clones, 84% found once.

The sequenced sample was peripheral blood. V usage is TRBV12-5 and J usage is TRBJ1-5; TRBD1 aligns across 10 bases. This clonotype originated in a man aged 50-60 years with acute or convalescent COVID-19. CDR3 in amino acids: CASGAGQGIYSNQPQHF. The CDR3 nucleotides are TGTGCTAGTGGTGCGGGACAGGGGATTTATAGCAATCAGCCCCAGCATTTT.